This TCR beta chain was captured by sequencing in a study of blood T cell repertoires in COVID-19. Background on the study: Sources were T cells, B-cell-depleted T cells, or PBMCs; the material itself was cDNA or gDNA.

Trimming shortened V by 1 base and J by 5 bases, and 18 bases separated the two germline ends. The CDR3 loop spans 17 amino acids. CDR1 is LGHNA and CDR2 is YSLEER in the germline V gene. The table came from immunoSEQ multiplex PCR; TCRdb's copy has only in-frame clones and leaves some out. The table records hundreds of thousands of clones, about 87% of them present only once. Sequences were obtained from peripheral blood. The origin of this receptor is a man in his sixties who had recovered from COVID-19. V and J are TRBV4-3 and TRBJ2-1; D uncertain. The CDR3 DNA reads TGCGCCAGCAGCCAAGGGTCACCGGGTAAAGGCGACAATGAGCAGTTCTTC. Its translation: CASSQGSPGKGDNEQFF.